This T cell receptor (beta chain) was sequenced during a study of neurological immune-mediated disorders. The CDR3 sequence is 15 residues long. V shed 4 bases and J shed 5 bases, with 13 bases lying between them. Germline loops: CDR1 KGHDR, CDR2 SFDVKD. This clonotype appeared many times. The antigen remains unidentified. With 10-nucleotide random UMIs included, cDNA was synthesized by 5'RACE. MiXCR was run by TCRdb on the 5' RACE reads, yielding one entry per CDR3 protein. The sample includes approximately 46,000 distinct CDR3 sequences, 8% to 10% of them seen just once. Study outcomes and limitations: Among expanded clones, no CDR3 amino acid sequences were shared across subjects, a pattern suggesting private repertoires in all groups.

Time point meaning: longitudinal time-point 1 (baseline). From 2 million PBMCs stored at -80 C, the unsorted libraries were generated. Sequenced material: PBMCs. This sequence was found in a woman aged 40 to 50 in good health. The chain joins TRBV24-1 to TRBJ2-2; a weak D match, TRBD1 (5 bases). CDR3 sequence (DNA): TGTGCCACCAGTGACTCATCAGGGAAAACCGGGGAGCTGTTTTTT. Protein: CATSDSSGKTGELFF.